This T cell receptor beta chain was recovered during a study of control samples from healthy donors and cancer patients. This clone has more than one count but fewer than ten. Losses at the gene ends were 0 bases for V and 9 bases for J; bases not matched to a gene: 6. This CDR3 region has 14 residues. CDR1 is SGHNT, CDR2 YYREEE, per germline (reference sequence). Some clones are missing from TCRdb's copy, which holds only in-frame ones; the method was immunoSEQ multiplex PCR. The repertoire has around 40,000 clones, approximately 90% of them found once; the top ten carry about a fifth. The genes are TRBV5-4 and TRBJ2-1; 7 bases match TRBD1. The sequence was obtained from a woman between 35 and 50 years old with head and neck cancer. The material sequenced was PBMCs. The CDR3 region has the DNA TGTGCCAGCAGCTTGGACAGGGACAGCGGTGAGCAGTTCTTC. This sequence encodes CASSLDRDSGEQFF.